One and the same sample provided the 12 T cell receptor beta chains below, sequenced in a study of blood T cell repertoires in COVID-19. Libraries were prepared by immunoSEQ multiplex PCR; TCRdb keeps only in-frame clonotypes and omits some of them. Of 200,000 to 300,000 clones in the sample, around nine tenths were seen once. Sequenced: peripheral blood. Receptors were obtained from a man aged 25-45 years with active or convalescent COVID-19.

The chain uses TRBV27 and TRBJ1-2; TRBD1 aligns across 9 bases. Germline V gene lookup returns CDR1 MNHEY and CDR2 SMNVEV (reference sequence). Trimming cost V 5 bases and J 5 bases; bases outside gene matches: 9. The CDR3 has 15 amino acids. This chain's CDR3 is CASSLTGTGIYGYTF. For the CDR3, the DNA is TGTGCCAGCAGTCTAACCGGGACAGGGATATATGGCTACACCTTC.

This rearrangement joins TRBV9 to TRBJ1-1, with 11 bases fitting TRBD1. V gave up 2 bases and J gave up 0 bases; unmatched junction bases: 3. This CDR3 region has 16 residues. The germline CDR1 and CDR2 sequences are SGDLS and YYNGEE. CDR3 nucleotides: TGTGCCAGCAGCGTCGGGACAGGGGGAATGAACACTGAAGCTTTCTTT. This gives the protein CASSVGTGGMNTEAFF. The variable domain in full, completed from reference TRBV9 and TRBJ1-1, reads DSGVTQTPKHLITATGQRVTLRCSPRSGDLSVYWYQQSLDQGLQFLIQYYNGEERAKGNILERFSAQQFPDLHSELNLSSLELGDSALYFCASSVGTGGMNTEAFFGQGTRLTVV.

Worth noting for this clone: The sample carries other DNA sequences with the same CDR3. The chain combines TRBV6-5 with TRBJ1-2; 7 nucleotides agree with TRBD1. There are 15 residues in the CDR3. Germline V gene sequence: CDR1 MNHEY, CDR2 SVGAGI. After removal of 2 bases from V and 5 bases from J, the junction contained 8 bases not matched to a gene. The CDR3 reads CASSYRGQGVYGYTF. CDR3 coding DNA: TGTGCCAGCAGTTACCGGGGGCAGGGGGTGTATGGCTACACCTTC.

The CDR3 protein is CASSAAGNQPQHF. The CDR3, as DNA: TGTGCCAGCAGCGCAGCAGGTAATCAGCCCCAGCATTTT. The J gene is TRBJ1-5, the V gene TRBV5-6; no definite D call. V shed 4 bases and J shed 4 bases, with 9 bases lying between them. The CDR3 totals 13 residues. From germline, CDR1 is SGHDT and CDR2 YYEEEE.

This chain links TRBV6-5 with TRBJ2-1, with D hard to call. In germline, CDR1 is MNHEY, CDR2 SVGAGI. There are 11 residues in the CDR3. Trimming shortened V by 2 bases and J by 8 bases, and 4 bases separated the two germline ends. The CDR3 DNA reads TGTGCCAGCAGTTACCGGGATGAGCAGTTCTTC. This sequence encodes CASSYRDEQFF.

This chain joins TRBV4-1 and TRBJ2-1; D is perhaps TRBD2 (6 bases). The germline CDR1 and CDR2 sequences are MGHRA and YSYEKL. V shed 4 bases and J shed 3 bases, with 16 bases lying between them. The CDR3 extends over 16 amino acids. CDR3 in DNA: TGCGCCAGCAGCCGAGCCGGGACTGCACTCTACAATGAGCAGTTCTTC. The encoded protein is CASSRAGTALYNEQFF.

V usage is TRBV7-2 and J usage is TRBJ2-3; TRBD2 aligns across 8 bases. Germline V lookup: CDR1 SGHTA, CDR2 FQGNSA. Unmatched junction bases numbered 5, after V lost 1 base and J lost 2 bases. The CDR3 is 16 amino acids. CDR3 DNA: TGTGCCAGCAGCTTAGTGGCCGGGGGGGACACAGATACGCAGTATTTT. Encoded protein: CASSLVAGGDTDTQYF.

The chain combines TRBV7-9 with TRBJ2-1; 9 bases match TRBD2. The CDR3 is 16 residues long. The V segment lost 3 bases and the J segment 0 bases; nucleotides outside the gene matches: 3. Germline CDR1 SEHNR, CDR2 FQNEAQ (reference sequence). In DNA form, the CDR3 reads TGTGCCAGCAGCTTTACTAGCGGGTACTCCTACAATGAGCAGTTCTTC. Protein product: CASSFTSGYSYNEQFF.

In its sample, this clone was seen once. The genes are TRBV6-1 and TRBJ1-1; D unresolved. The germline CDR1 and CDR2 sequences are MNHNS and SASEGT. The CDR3 length is 13 residues. Trimming cost V 3 bases and J 5 bases, with 10 bases left between them. This chain's CDR3 is CASSEERRTEAFF. For the CDR3, the DNA is TGTGCCAGCAGTGAGGAGCGTAGGACTGAAGCTTTCTTT.

The CDR3 loop reads CASNQGDSPLHF. CDR3 in DNA: TGTGCCAGCAACCAGGGGGACTCACCCCTCCACTTT. The chain employs TRBV12-3 or TRBV12-4 and TRBJ1-6; 7 nucleotides line up with TRBD1. The trim removed 7 bases at V and 10 bases at J, leaving 4 bases unmatched. The CDR3 runs to 12 residues.

The chain recombines TRBV4-3 with TRBJ2-1; 11 bases fit TRBD2. Trimming at V came to 3 bases and at J to 4 bases, leaving 2 bases not matched to a gene. This CDR3 region has 15 residues. Germline CDR1 is LGHNA and CDR2 is YSLEER. The CDR3 DNA reads TGCGCCAGCAGCCATGGGACTAGCGGATACAATGAGCAGTTCTTC. Translating gives CASSHGTSGYNEQFF.

The gene calls are TRBV19 and TRBJ1-5; TRBD1 aligns across 10 bases. The CDR3 spans 17 residues. V trimming: 3 bases; J trimming: 4 bases; junction bases outside the gene matches: 9. Germline CDR1 and CDR2: LNHDA and SQIVND (reference sequence). The CDR3 sequence: CASSMETGGGRNQPQHF. Here the CDR3 DNA reads TGTGCCAGTAGTATGGAGACAGGGGGCGGCAGGAATCAGCCCCAGCATTTT.